These 29 T cell receptor beta chains were sequenced from one sample in a study of blood T cell repertoires in COVID-19 (dated by TCRdb to about 2020). Libraries were built with the immunoSEQ multiplex PCR assay. The table comes from immuneACCESS by way of TCRdb, which keeps in-frame sequences with V and J called. Part of the clones is missing from these tables; in studies checked, under half for an unresolved V gene and the rest for unknown reasons. The sample yields 150,000 to 200,000 clones; more than 75% were counted once. The top ten hold about 15% of the sample. Sequencing input: PBMCs or T cells enriched from blood (not recorded which). These TCRs come from a woman aged 45-65 years with acute COVID-19.

J is TRBJ2-1 and V is TRBV7-2; D is possibly TRBD2 (6 bases). Between the trimmed V and J ends, which lost 1 base and 5 bases, there was a span of 12 bases. Looked up from germline, CDR1 is SGHTA and CDR2 is FQGNSA. The CDR3 is 15 residues long. In DNA, the CDR3 is TGTGCCAGCAGCTTAGAGGCGGGGAGAAACAATGAGCAGTTCTTC. This translates into CASSLEAGRNNEQFF.

This clone turned up a few times. This rearrangement joins TRBV6-5 to TRBJ1-4; a possible D gene is TRBD1 (5 bases). The length of the CDR3 is 14 residues. Germline-derived CDR1 and CDR2 are MNHEY and SVGAGI. V lost 6 bases, J lost 8 bases, and 16 bases lay in between. The CDR3 DNA reads TGTGCCAGCAGCGCAGGGTTTATAGAAGAAAAACTGTTTTTT. It yields the protein CASSAGFIEEKLFF.

V usage is TRBV4-1 and J usage is TRBJ1-1; TRBD1 matches at 7 bases. With 5 bases clipped from V and 5 bases from J, the junction kept 8 bases outside the gene matches. This CDR3 has 14 residues. Germline V gene data show CDR1 as MGHRA and CDR2 as YSYEKL. The CDR3 sequence is CASSYDREDTEAFF. CDR3 DNA sequence: TGCGCCAGCAGCTACGACAGGGAGGATACTGAAGCTTTCTTT.

This chain links TRBV6-5 with TRBJ2-4; 7 nucleotides agree with TRBD1. Germline V gene sequence: CDR1 MNHEY, CDR2 SVGAGI. After removal of 6 bases from V and 1 base from J, the junction contained 6 bases not matched to a gene. This CDR3 has 15 amino acids. CDR3: CASSFQGEAKNIQYF. The CDR3 region has the DNA TGTGCCAGCAGCTTCCAGGGGGAGGCCAAAAACATTCAGTACTTC.

The chain has TRBV12-5 and TRBJ2-1, with 11 nucleotides matching TRBD1. V shed 5 bases and J 6 bases; nucleotides not matched to a gene: 6. Per germline, CDR1 LGHNT and CDR2 FRNRAP. There are 15 residues in the CDR3. Written as DNA, the CDR3 is TGTGCTAGTGGTCCTGGGACAGGGGGTCGCAATGAGCAGTTCTTC. Amino acids: CASGPGTGGRNEQFF.

This clone was observed a few times. The chain joins TRBV4-3 to TRBJ2-1, with 9 bases fitting TRBD2. V was clipped by 0 bases and J by 7 bases; unmatched bases: 13. Germline V gives CDR1 LGHNA, CDR2 YSLEER. The CDR3 loop spans 18 amino acids. The CDR3 loop reads CASSQDVALAGRGNEQFF. CDR3 nucleotides: TGCGCCAGCAGCCAAGATGTAGCACTAGCGGGCCGGGGGAATGAGCAGTTCTTC.

The chain joins TRBV29-1 to TRBJ2-1; the match to TRBD1 covers 8 bases. CDR1 SQVTM and CDR2 ANQGSEA come from the germline V gene. V was pared by 5 bases and J by 1 base, with 7 bases of the junction left unmatched. CDR3 length equals 15 residues. The CDR3 nucleotides are TGCAGCGTTACCCGGACAGGGTTATCCTACAATGAGCAGTTCTTC. Its protein product is CSVTRTGLSYNEQFF.

There are a few counts of this clone. This sequence joins TRBV19 and TRBJ1-4, with TRBD1 identical over 8 bases. The CDR3 sequence is 14 residues long. Germline CDR1 is LNHDA and CDR2 is SQIVND (reference sequence). With V trimmed by 6 bases and J by 4 bases, 4 bases remained unmatched. The DNA for the CDR3 is TGTGCCAGTAGAATGACAGGGGATAATGAAAAACTGTTTTTT. This codes for CASRMTGDNEKLFF.

This clone was picked up one time. V gene TRBV7-9 combines with J gene TRBJ2-2; 8 bases agree with TRBD1. The CDR3 has 17 residues. The V and J ends lost 4 bases and 5 bases, in that order; junction bases with no gene match: 12. Per the germline V gene, CDR1 is SEHNR and CDR2 is FQNEAQ (reference sequence). The CDR3 region has the DNA TGTGCCAGCAGCTCACGGATAAAGGGACAGGAAACCGGGGAGCTGTTTTTT. Its protein product is CASSSRIKGQETGELFF.

The chain is built from TRBV28 and TRBJ1-1, with 7 bases lining up with TRBD1. Germline V lookup: CDR1 MDHEN, CDR2 SYDVKM. Trimming cost V 6 bases and J 6 bases; bases outside gene matches: 4. This CDR3 spans 12 amino acids. CDR3 bases: TGTGCCAGCAGACGCGACAGGGCTGAAGCTTTCTTT. It is translated as CASRRDRAEAFF.

The chain is built from TRBV6-5 and TRBJ2-7; D perhaps matches TRBD2 (5 bases). Trimming stripped 8 bases from V and 0 bases from J, with 14 bases between. Germline V gene data show CDR1 as MNHEY and CDR2 as SVGAGI. This CDR3 spans 14 amino acids. CDR3 nucleotides: TGTGCCAGCTCGACGGGAAAGAACTCCTACGAGCAGTACGTC. This codes for CASSTGKNSYEQYV.

The chain employs TRBV19 and TRBJ1-1; 7 nucleotides match TRBD1. The CDR3 length is 16 residues. V trimming: 7 bases; J trimming: 6 bases; junction bases outside the gene matches: 17. Germline-derived CDR1 and CDR2 are LNHDA and SQIVND (reference sequence). CDR3 sequence reads: CASNRWDSRLFAEAFF. The CDR3 coding sequence is TGTGCCAGTAACCGATGGGACAGCCGTTTGTTCGCTGAAGCTTTCTTT.

The rearrangement uses TRBV30 and TRBJ2-3; unclear D gene. This CDR3 region has 12 residues. V was cut by 0 bases and J by 5 bases, with 6 bases left in between. The V gene's germline CDR1 is GTSNPN and CDR2 SVGIG (reference sequence). CDR3 loop: CAWSVLVDTQYF. The CDR3 DNA reads as TGTGCCTGGAGTGTACTGGTAGATACGCAGTATTTT.

This clone was found a few times. The chain carries TRBV11-2 and TRBJ1-2; TRBD1 agrees at 7 bases. The CDR3 runs to 16 residues. Per germline, CDR1 SGHAT and CDR2 FQNNGV. V dropped 6 bases and J dropped 6; count of bases not matched to a gene: 16. This CDR3 reads CASREVRGRGTDGYTF. The CDR3 DNA follows: TGTGCCAGCAGAGAGGTCCGGGGCAGGGGGACTGATGGCTACACCTTC.

CDR3 bases: TGCGCCAGCAGTGAGCCAGGGAAAAATCAGCCCCAGCATTTT. Encoded protein: CASSEPGKNQPQHF. The chain carries TRBV10-1 and TRBJ1-5; D possibly corresponds to TRBD1 (5 bases). Germline V gene data show CDR1 as WNHNN and CDR2 as SYGVQD (reference sequence). V lost 2 bases and J lost 4, with 9 bases in between. This CDR3 is 14 amino acids long.

This sequence joins TRBV6-5 and TRBJ2-3; a weak D match, TRBD2 (5 bases). The germline V and J ends were trimmed by 2 bases and 6 bases, with 15 bases remaining between them. The CDR3 contains 15 residues. The V gene's germline CDR1 is MNHEY and CDR2 SVGAGI. DNA for the CDR3: TGTGCCAGCAGTTACGGTAGCGCCGGTCCCGATACGCAGTATTTT. This sequence encodes CASSYGSAGPDTQYF.

The chain links TRBV7-9 to TRBJ2-5, with 15 bases that match TRBD2. Trimming at V came to 3 bases and at J to 0 bases, leaving 5 bases not matched to a gene. This CDR3 comprises 18 residues. Germline V gene sequence: CDR1 SEHNR, CDR2 FQNEAQ (reference sequence). The CDR3 DNA reads TGTGCCAGCAGCTTCGGGACTAGCGGGGGGCCTGACCAAGAGACCCAGTACTTC. Translated, it gives CASSFGTSGGPDQETQYF.

The chain has TRBV28 and TRBJ1-1; D is undetermined. The germline V gene has CDR1 MDHEN and CDR2 SYDVKM. This CDR3 region has 14 residues. With 3 bases removed from V and 5 bases from J, the gap between germline ends came to 13 bases. CDR3 sequence reads: CASSLVHQTTEAFF. The CDR3 coding sequence is TGTGCCAGCAGTTTGGTCCACCAAACAACTGAAGCTTTCTTT.

CDR3 protein: CASSGPPRVSSYNSPLHF. The CDR3 DNA reads as TGTGCCAGCAGTGGGCCACCCAGGGTCAGCTCCTATAATTCACCCCTCCACTTT. V gene TRBV25-1 combines with J gene TRBJ1-6; maybe TRBD1 (5 bases). Germline-derived CDR1 and CDR2 are MGHDK and SYGVNS. Trimming removed 4 bases from V and 0 bases from J, with 16 bases in between. The CDR3 has 18 amino acids.

J is TRBJ1-1 and V is TRBV5-5; D is unclear. The CDR3 loop spans 14 amino acids. Trimming removed 6 bases from V and 1 base from J, with 13 bases in between. Germline V gene data show CDR1 as SGHKS and CDR2 as YYEKEE (reference sequence). The CDR3 nucleotides read TGTGCCAGCACCCCCTGGGAGGGGAACACTGAAGCTTTCTTT. As protein: CASTPWEGNTEAFF.

The sample holds one count of this clone. V usage is TRBV3-1 (or the pseudogene TRBV3-2) and J usage is TRBJ2-5, with TRBD2 as a possible D gene (6 bases). The CDR3 spans 17 residues. Germline V gene data show CDR1 as LGHDT and CDR2 as YNNKEL (reference sequence). The ends were cut back, 0 bases at V and 8 bases at J, with 22 bases in the middle. The CDR3 nucleotides read TGTGCCAGCAGCCAAGATATGGGCGGGGCGACCCCCCGAACCCAGTACTTC. Translated: CASSQDMGGATPRTQYF.

The chain is built from TRBV30 and TRBJ1-2; D remains ambiguous. The CDR3 runs to 16 residues. Germline V CDR1 and CDR2: GTSNPN, SVGIG (reference sequence). Trimming removed 5 bases at V and 2 bases at J, with 21 bases between. The CDR3 sequence is CAWYPPLNPGNYGYTF. In DNA, the CDR3 is TGTGCCTGGTACCCCCCCTTAAACCCGGGGAACTATGGCTACACCTTC.

This chain connects TRBV19 to TRBJ1-1; TRBD1 matches 7 bases. This CDR3 is 19 amino acids long. Germline assignment: CDR1 LNHDA and CDR2 SQIVND (reference sequence). V gave up 1 base and J gave up 2 bases; unmatched junction bases: 16. CDR3 nucleotides: TGTGCCAGTAGTATAGGCCCCTTTACAGGGGAGGTTCGCAACACTGAAGCTTTCTTT. Its translation: CASSIGPFTGEVRNTEAFF.

The V gene is TRBV7-4, the J gene TRBJ1-3; D may be TRBD1 (5 bases). The CDR3 runs to 14 residues. CDR1 and CDR2 from the germline V gene are SGHVT and SQSDAQ. Between the trimmed V and J ends, which lost 7 bases and 1 base, there was a span of 11 bases. The CDR3 loop reads CASNKGVSGNTIYF. DNA for the CDR3: TGTGCCAGCAACAAAGGGGTGTCTGGAAACACCATATATTTT.

The V and J genes are TRBV9 and TRBJ1-3; D perhaps matches TRBD1 (6 bases). This CDR3 comprises 15 residues. CDR1 and CDR2 from the germline V gene are SGDLS and YYNGEE. The V end was cut by 0 bases, the J end by 4 bases, with 11 bases between. The CDR3: CASSVERGSGNTIYF. Here the CDR3 DNA reads TGTGCCAGCAGCGTAGAGAGGGGGTCGGGAAACACCATATATTTT. The whole variable domain, filled in from reference TRBV9 and TRBJ1-3, reads DSGVTQTPKHLITATGQRVTLRCSPRSGDLSVYWYQQSLDQGLQFLIQYYNGEERAKGNILERFSAQQFPDLHSELNLSSLELGDSALYFCASSVERGSGNTIYFGEGSWLTVV.

This chain links TRBV15 with TRBJ2-2, with 9 positions matching TRBD2. V lost 0 bases, J lost 6 bases, and 11 bases stayed unmatched. From germline, CDR1 is LNHNV and CDR2 YYDKDF (reference sequence). This CDR3 is 18 amino acids long. CDR3 in amino acids: CATSRDLKRGAYAGELFF. CDR3 DNA: TGTGCCACCAGCAGAGATTTGAAGCGGGGGGCCTATGCCGGGGAGCTGTTTTTT.

CDR3 nucleotide sequence: TGTGCCAGCAGCTCCCCCATACAGGGTTCTAATTCACCCCTCCACTTT. This codes for CASSSPIQGSNSPLHF. The rearrangement uses TRBV7-8 and TRBJ1-6; tentatively, D is TRBD1 (6 bases). Germline values: CDR1 SGHVS, CDR2 FQNEAQ. This CDR3 has 16 residues. Trimming stripped 4 bases from V and 6 bases from J, with 16 bases between.

The CDR3 region has the DNA TGTGCCAGCAGTTACGCACTGACAGGGAGTGGTGGCTACACCTTC. Encoded protein: CASSYALTGSGGYTF. V and J are TRBV6-5 and TRBJ1-2, with 7 bases fitting TRBD1. Looked up from germline, CDR1 is MNHEY and CDR2 is SVGAGI. This CDR3 spans 15 amino acids. V dropped 2 bases and J dropped 7; count of bases not matched to a gene: 10.

The chain links TRBV5-1 to TRBJ2-3; D call uncertain. Germline CDR1 and CDR2: SGHRS and YFSETQ. The length of the CDR3 is 14 residues. Trimming removed 4 bases at V and 4 bases at J, with 13 bases between. CDR3 amino acids: CASSRSQVADTQYF. In nucleotides, the CDR3 is TGCGCCAGCAGCCGATCCCAGGTGGCAGATACGCAGTATTTT.